The 8 T cell receptor beta chains below all came from one sample that was sequenced in a study of monozygotic twins with inflammatory bowel disease. TCRdb re-called the 5' RACE reads and shows each CDR3 protein once, DNA omitted. This sample contains some 450,000 distinct CDR3 sequences. The specimen was blood. All receptors come from a human donor with ulcerative colitis or Crohn's disease, or a healthy co-twin of an affected twin (not recorded which).

CDR3 protein: CASSLHRETYEQYF. This chain joins TRBV7-2 and TRBJ2-7; the TCRdb call, TRBD1, lacks DNA for checking. Germline loops: CDR1 SGHTA, CDR2 FQGNSA. The CDR3 has 14 residues.

The rearrangement joins TRBV15 to TRBJ2-5. The CDR3 contains 18 residues. The germline V gene has CDR1 LNHNV and CDR2 YYDKDF (reference sequence). The CDR3 here is CATSREPGRWMSQETQYF.

The rearrangement joins TRBV6-2 or TRBV6-3 to TRBJ2-1; TCRdb gives TRBD2 as the D gene, but with no DNA this cannot be confirmed. There are 15 residues in the CDR3. The germline gives CDR1 MNHEY, CDR2 SVGEGT. This chain's CDR3 is CASSYSVGLASEQFF.

The V call is TRBV7-3, the J call TRBJ2-2; lacking DNA, the TRBD1 call made by TCRdb goes unchecked. There are 15 residues in the CDR3. Germline lookup yields CDR1 SGHTA and CDR2 FQGTGA. CDR3 in amino acids: CASSLNKRGTGELFF.

The CDR3 loop is CASSPLVSNQPQHF. J is TRBJ1-5 and V is TRBV4-1. The CDR3 is 14 residues long. Germline V gene sequence: CDR1 MGHRA, CDR2 YSYEKL.

The J gene is TRBJ2-5, the V gene TRBV5-6; TCRdb calls TRBD1, which cannot be checked without DNA. This CDR3 is built from 16 residues. Per the germline V gene, CDR1 is SGHDT and CDR2 is YYEEEE. The chain's CDR3 is CASSFRTGILQETQYF.

This chain uses TRBV20-1 with TRBJ2-1; TCRdb selects TRBD2, and the lack of DNA leaves this call unchecked. Germline V CDR1 and CDR2: DFQATT, SNEGSKA (reference sequence). The CDR3 has 12 amino acids. CDR3 region: CSARPSGPPHFF.

V is TRBV6-2 or TRBV6-3 and J is TRBJ2-2. This CDR3 comprises 15 residues. Germline lookup yields CDR1 MNHEY and CDR2 SVGEGT. CDR3 sequence: CASSYSTTTGTELFF.